This TCR beta chain appears in the sequencing data of a study of tissue T cells after allogeneic stem cell transplantation. The study, taken as a whole, reports: Tissue-detected TCR repertoire was only partly captured by blood and spleen T cells. Limitations included a small, clinically heterogeneous cohort and limited sampling depth. Within patients, tissue anatomy strongly shaped TCR repertoire composition.

This clone was seen once. Antigen unknown. Mouse gene names apply. The read gets to within 1 residue of the CDR3 end, and the germline J gene fills in the rest. Survey-depth TCRbeta CDR3 sequencing reported V/J genes and productive frequencies. Libraries were prepared by immunoSEQ multiplex PCR; TCRdb keeps only in-frame clonotypes and omits some of them. Here the sample spans roughly 51,000 clones, around 70% being singletons. The germline V gene encodes CDR1 NSQYPW and CDR2 LRSPGD (reference sequence). The CDR3 length is 12 residues. The ends were cut back, 5 bases at V and 3 bases at J, with 6 bases in the middle.

The chain couples TRBV1 to TRBJ2-3, with D possibly matching TRBD1 (6 bases). Sequencing was done on a sample of sorted cells pooled from one or two spleens. The source of this sequence is a pool of C57BL/6 mice in good health. CDR3 DNA (partial): TGCACCTGCAGTCAGGGGGCAGAAACGCTGTAT. It translates to CTCSQGAETLY. The whole CDR3 sequence is CTCSQGAETLYF.